These 26 T cell receptor beta chains were sequenced from one sample in a study of blood T cells in healthy people across ages. Sample-barcoded 5' priming and a J-beta primer mix drove a second PCR of roughly 6 to 12 cycles. TCRdb called the 5' RACE reads again in MiXCR, with one record for every CDR3 protein. The sample shows about 1,400,000 distinct CDR3 sequences, almost 60% of them seen only once. Sequencing input: blood. Source of these receptors: a man aged 18 to 30 in good health.

CDR3 sequence: CASSPGGAGANVLTF. The CDR3 DNA reads as TGTGCCAGCAGCCCGGGGGGAGCTGGGGCCAACGTCCTGACTTTC. This sequence joins TRBV3-1 and TRBJ2-6, with 7 positions matching TRBD2. Germline V CDR1 and CDR2: LGHDT, YNNKEL (reference sequence). This CDR3 has 15 amino acids. V gave up 4 bases and J gave up 2 bases; unmatched junction bases: 2.

This clonotype has just a few counts. This chain uses TRBV5-1 with TRBJ1-5; weak D call: TRBD1 (6 bases). Per germline, CDR1 SGHRS and CDR2 YFSETQ. This CDR3 spans 15 amino acids. The V end was cut by 0 bases, the J end by 6 bases, with 13 bases between. CDR3 protein: CASSLGTGLSQPQHF. In DNA, the CDR3 is TGCGCCAGCAGCTTGGGAACAGGGTTAAGTCAGCCCCAGCATTTT. The variable domain in full, with the rest retrieved from reference TRBV5-1 and TRBJ1-5, is KAGVTQTPRYLIKTRGQQVTLSCSPISGHRSVSWYQQTPGQGLQFLFEYFSETQRNKGNFPGRFSGRQFSNSRSEMNVSTLELGDSALYLCASSLGTGLSQPQHFGDGTRLSIL.

The rearrangement joins TRBV12-3 or TRBV12-4 to TRBJ2-3, with D hard to call. V was trimmed by 6 bases and J by 1 base, leaving 14 bases between them. The CDR3 runs 15 residues. The CDR3 nucleotides read TGTGCCAGCAGGATAGGCCCAGGCGGCACAGATACGCAGTATTTT. It specifies CASRIGPGGTDTQYF.

The sample holds one count of this clonotype. The chain recombines TRBV12-3 or TRBV12-4 with TRBJ2-1; no clear D gene. This CDR3 contains 15 residues. Trimming stripped 7 bases from V and 3 bases from J, with 16 bases between. For the CDR3, the DNA is TGTGCCAGCACCTTAGGGAAAACTATCTACAATGAGCAGTTCTTC. As protein: CASTLGKTIYNEQFF.

This clonotype was observed a few times. This sequence joins TRBV6-1 and TRBJ2-3; 7 bases match TRBD1. The CDR3 consists of 13 residues. The ends lost 3 bases at V and 6 bases at J; junction bases unmatched: 3. The germline V gene has CDR1 MNHNS and CDR2 SASEGT. CDR3 DNA: TGTGCCAGCAGTGACTTACAGGGGGATACGCAGTATTTT. As protein: CASSDLQGDTQYF.

This rearrangement joins TRBV20-1 to TRBJ2-3; 9 bases line up with TRBD2. The CDR3 sequence is 17 residues long. Germline CDR1 and CDR2: DFQATT and SNEGSKA (reference sequence). With V trimmed by 6 bases and J by 6 bases, 19 bases remained unmatched. The CDR3 loop reads CSAPLLWREGRMDTQYF. CDR3 coding DNA: TGCAGTGCCCCCCTCCTTTGGCGGGAGGGCCGTATGGATACGCAGTATTTT.

The J gene is TRBJ1-2, the V gene TRBV4-1; D not certain. V was cut by 1 base and J by 1 base, with 10 bases left in between. The CDR3 is made up of 15 amino acids. Looked up from germline, CDR1 is MGHRA and CDR2 is YSYEKL. In DNA form, the CDR3 reads TGCGCCAGCAGCCAAGCAAGGGTCGATAACTATGGCTACACCTTC. It yields the protein CASSQARVDNYGYTF.

The V call is TRBV12-3 or TRBV12-4, the J call TRBJ2-3; TRBD1 matches 9 bases. With V trimmed by 6 bases and J by 2 bases, 6 bases remained unmatched. This CDR3 comprises 15 residues. The chain's CDR3 is CASRRRDRVTDTQYF. The CDR3 region has the DNA TGTGCCAGCAGGCGCCGGGACAGGGTCACAGATACGCAGTATTTT.

This chain connects TRBV12-5 to TRBJ2-7; TRBD1 matches at 8 bases. Germline assignment: CDR1 LGHNT and CDR2 FRNRAP. The J segment lost 4 bases and the V segment lost 3 bases, leaving 14 bases of the junction unmatched. The CDR3 is 17 residues long. The CDR3: CASGFLPRGQGTYEQYF. The DNA for the CDR3 is TGTGCTAGTGGTTTCCTCCCACGCGGACAGGGAACGTACGAGCAGTACTTC.

This clonotype was recorded a few times. The chain combines TRBV10-3 with TRBJ2-1; 8 bases fit TRBD1. The CDR3 has 12 residues. Germline-derived CDR1 and CDR2 are ENHRY and SYGVKD. V lost 11 bases, J lost 7 bases, and 7 bases stayed unmatched. The DNA of the CDR3 is TGTGCCGTCGGACAGGGTATGAATGAGCAGTTCTTC. The encoded protein is CAVGQGMNEQFF.

In regard to this clonotype: It may be a read error: a sequence one base away is much more abundant. CDR3 nucleotide sequence: TGTGCCAGCAGCGTAGGATCGACGTACCAAGAGACCCAGTACTTC. Translated: CASSVGSTYQETQYF. The chain uses TRBV9 and TRBJ2-5; D not certain. Germline CDR1 SGDLS, CDR2 YYNGEE. V was clipped by 0 bases and J by 0 bases, with 9 bases between them. CDR3 length: 15 residues.

J is TRBJ2-3 and V is TRBV6-5; D assignment may be TRBD1 or TRBD2 (5 bases each). With 5 bases removed from V and 2 bases from J, the gap between germline ends came to 14 bases. Germline values: CDR1 MNHEY, CDR2 SVGAGI. CDR3 length: 15 amino acids. CDR3 sequence (DNA): TGTGCCAGCAGTCGGGACGGGGTTTCCACAGATACGCAGTATTTT. This sequence encodes CASSRDGVSTDTQYF.

The CDR3 spells CATSRDSAGYHEQYF. CDR3 nucleotide sequence: TGTGCCACCAGCAGAGATTCGGCAGGCTACCACGAGCAGTACTTC. V gene TRBV15 combines with J gene TRBJ2-7, with D uncertain. CDR3 length: 15 amino acids. Trimming took off 0 bases at V and 5 bases at J, with 14 bases between the two ends. CDR1 is LNHNV, CDR2 YYDKDF, per germline (reference sequence).

This clonotype was detected ten times or more. The V and J genes are TRBV29-1 and TRBJ2-6; unclear D gene. V lost 4 bases and J lost 0, with 1 base in between. The germline V gene encodes CDR1 SQVTM and CDR2 ANQGSEA. The CDR3 is made up of 12 amino acids. This chain's CDR3 is CSVASGANVLTF. The DNA for the CDR3 is TGCAGCGTTGCCTCTGGGGCCAACGTCCTGACTTTC.

The V gene is TRBV25-1, the J gene TRBJ2-4, with D unclear. The closer fit of TRBJ2-7 to the DNA end suggests the J call may be wrong. This CDR3 comprises 19 residues. Looked up from germline, CDR1 is MGHDK and CDR2 is SYGVNS. For the CDR3, the DNA is TGTGCCAGCAGTGAATATGTGGAGACCTACCCAATCGGTGCCTACGAGCAGTACTTC. Protein: CASSEYVETYPIGAYEQYF.

This clonotype was observed a few times. The chain employs TRBV7-9 and TRBJ2-4, with a weak D call TRBD2 (7 bases). V was shortened by 1 base and J by 13 bases, with 17 bases between the two germline ends. CDR1 is SEHNR, CDR2 FQNEAQ, per germline (reference sequence). The length of the CDR3 is 14 residues. CDR3 bases: TGTGCCAGCAGCTTAGAGGGGGACTATCCTCAGCAGTACTTC. It is translated as CASSLEGDYPQQYF.

This chain links TRBV6-2 or TRBV6-3 with TRBJ2-3; TRBD2 matches at 8 bases. Germline V gene data show CDR1 as MNHEY and CDR2 as SVGEGT. The CDR3 totals 14 residues. J was trimmed by 5 bases and V by 6 bases; bases with no gene match: 7. CDR3 nucleotides: TGTGCCAGCAGAACTAGCGGAAACAAAGATACGCAGTATTTT. It codes for CASRTSGNKDTQYF.

The chain links TRBV7-6 to TRBJ2-7; D is unresolved. The CDR3 is made up of 14 amino acids. In germline, CDR1 is SGHVS, CDR2 FNYEAQ. V was shortened by 5 bases and J by 2 bases, with 13 bases between the two germline ends. Here the CDR3 DNA reads TGTGCCAGCAGCGTAAGCCCCGGGCCCTACGAGCAGTACTTC. Translating it yields CASSVSPGPYEQYF.

This chain joins TRBV4-2 and TRBJ1-2; D unresolved. Per the germline V gene, CDR1 is LGHNA and CDR2 is YNFKEQ. Between the trimmed V and J ends, which lost 0 bases and 5 bases, there was a span of 10 bases. There are 14 residues in the CDR3. The CDR3 sequence is CASSQDMARYGYTF. The DNA for the CDR3 is TGTGCCAGCAGCCAAGATATGGCGCGGTATGGCTACACCTTC.

The chain uses TRBV25-1 and TRBJ1-2, with D uncertain. CDR3 length: 15 amino acids. The V end lost 1 base, the J end lost 4 bases, and 13 bases lay between the germline ends. Looked up from germline, CDR1 is MGHDK and CDR2 is SYGVNS. The CDR3: CASSEWGRGPYGYTF. The CDR3 DNA follows: TGTGCCAGCAGTGAATGGGGAAGAGGGCCCTATGGCTACACCTTC.

V gene TRBV20-1 combines with J gene TRBJ1-2; the D gene is possibly TRBD1 (5 bases). This CDR3 comprises 14 residues. Germline CDR1 reads DFQATT; CDR2 reads SNEGSKA (reference sequence). Trimming left V 1 base short and J 8 bases short, with 17 bases between. CDR3 region: CSARVPDRERGYTF. As DNA, the CDR3 is TGCAGTGCTAGAGTACCAGACAGAGAACGAGGCTACACCTTC.

This clonotype has just a few counts. The chain employs TRBV20-1 and TRBJ1-1; D is uncertain. Germline CDR1 and CDR2: DFQATT and SNEGSKA (reference sequence). The CDR3 is 12 residues long. Trimming left V 3 bases short and J 1 base short, with 6 bases between. CDR3: CSASPGNTEAFF. CDR3 DNA sequence: TGCAGTGCTAGTCCAGGGAACACTGAAGCTTTCTTT.

This rearrangement joins TRBV20-1 to TRBJ2-1; TRBD2 aligns across 9 bases. J lost 7 bases, V lost 4 bases, and 14 bases had no gene match. Germline assignment: CDR1 DFQATT and CDR2 SNEGSKA (reference sequence). This CDR3 is 16 amino acids long. CDR3 nucleotide sequence: TGCAGTGCTACTGGCGCCCAGCGGGAGGTTTATAATGAGCAGTTCTTC. Its translation is CSATGAQREVYNEQFF.

The genes are TRBV5-1 and TRBJ2-7; 7 nucleotides align to TRBD1. V lost 4 bases, J lost 4 bases, and 5 bases stayed unmatched. This CDR3 has 13 residues. CDR1 and CDR2 from the germline V gene are SGHRS and YFSETQ. The DNA of the CDR3 is TGCGCCAGCAGCCCGGACAGGCCTTACGAGCAGTACTTC. Amino acid sequence: CASSPDRPYEQYF.

This chain connects TRBV14 to TRBJ2-5, with TRBD2 identical over 8 bases. This CDR3 contains 16 residues. The germline V gene has CDR1 SGHDN and CDR2 FVKESK. The junction had 7 bases not matched to a gene; V was cut back by 2 bases and J by 2 bases. The CDR3 DNA is TGTGCCAGCAGCCAAAGCGGGGGAGTACTTCAAGAGACCCAGTACTTC. It yields the protein CASSQSGGVLQETQYF. Full variable domain (remainder filled in from reference TRBV14 and TRBJ2-5): EAGVTQFPSHSVIEKGQTVTLRCDPISGHDNLYWYRRVMGKEIKFLLHFVKESKQDESGMPNNRFLAERTGGTYSTLKVQPAELEDSGVYFCASSQSGGVLQETQYFGPGTRLLVL.

The genes are TRBV10-3 and TRBJ2-1; D might be TRBD2 (5 bases). In germline, CDR1 is ENHRY, CDR2 SYGVKD. Trimming removed 7 bases at V and 6 bases at J, with 16 bases between. The CDR3 is made up of 14 amino acids. CDR3 residues: CAITVDTSANEQFF. The CDR3 DNA reads TGTGCCATCACCGTCGATACTAGTGCCAATGAGCAGTTCTTC.